These T cell receptor beta chains were read from a single sample in a study of blood T cell repertoires in COVID-19. TCRdb's table, derived via immunoSEQ multiplex PCR, lists solely in-frame clones and lacks some. The table lists about 190,000 clones, approximately 88% of them singletons. Source material: PBMCs or T cells enriched from blood (not recorded which). The origin of the receptors is a woman aged 30 to 39 who had recovered from COVID-19. Both conserved end residues are part of each CDR3.

V	J	CDR3
TRBV28	TRBJ2-7	CASSSKHEQYF
TRBV11-1	TRBJ2-1	CASSSGLAGIPSEQFF
TRBV28	TRBJ1-5	CASSTLRTTGRQPQHF
TRBV28	TRBJ2-5	CASMLAGGRETQYF
TRBV7-6	TRBJ1-5	CASSFTASNQPQHF
TRBV6-4	TRBJ2-1	CASRPSGGGYNEQFF
TRBV6-2/TRBV6-3	TRBJ2-2	CASSYLGLAKNTGELFF
TRBV7-8	TRBJ1-3	CASSFFTRSSGNTIYF
TRBV10-3	TRBJ1-2	CAISEQAGQGVGYTF
TRBV19	TRBJ1-5	CASSMQGLDNQPQHF
TRBV7-3	TRBJ1-2	CASTSFGGPYGYTF
TRBV9	TRBJ2-3	CASSRNRGDLTDTQYF
TRBV29-1	TRBJ1-2	CSVERGIYGYTF
TRBV19	TRBJ2-3	CASSMGPSTSVVTDTQYF
TRBV9	TRBJ2-7	CASSAGTSSYEQYF
TRBV12-2	TRBJ1-1	CASRWTGGEAFF
TRBV9	TRBJ2-3	CASALSGGGDTQYF
TRBV28	TRBJ2-3	CASSYPGTTDTQYF
TRBV2	TRBJ2-4	CASSEASQAKNIQYF
TRBV2	TRBJ1-1	CASRDDRNTEAFF
TRBV10-1	TRBJ2-3	CASSELRGGTQYF
TRBV29-1	TRBJ2-7	CSVKQNEQYF
TRBV2	TRBJ2-3	CASSVDRGLDTQYF
TRBV10-3	TRBJ2-2	CAISVGQNTGELFF
TRBV30	TRBJ2-3	CAWSVRRTSGGTDTQYF
TRBV7-9	TRBJ2-1	CASRPTGLEGNEQFF
TRBV18	TRBJ1-2	CASSPDTRVTF
TRBV28	TRBJ1-2	CASSFGTGAYGYTF
TRBV6-5	TRBJ1-5	CASRLGGKDNQPQHF
TRBV3-1/TRBV3-2	TRBJ1-1	CASSRTVLNTEAFF
TRBV7-9	TRBJ2-5	CASSLALAVWTQYF
TRBV11-3	TRBJ2-1	CASSLQGTESYNEQFF
TRBV9	TRBJ2-7	CASSTGQGWGMEQYF
TRBV14	TRBJ2-6	CASSRDTGANVLTF
TRBV9	TRBJ2-1	CASSAGTRPYNEQFF
TRBV12-3/TRBV12-4	TRBJ2-3	CASSGGGSVGYF
TRBV28	TRBJ1-2	CASSTGTGLYGYTF
TRBV28	TRBJ1-1	CASNPDRFTEAFF
TRBV29-1	TRBJ1-3	CSVGLGNTIYF
TRBV29-1	TRBJ2-4	CSVEGHDIQYF
TRBV24-1	TRBJ2-5	CATSDMGSQETQYF